These T cell receptor beta chains were read from a single sample in a study of blood T cells in healthy people across ages. TCRdb recomputed calls from the 5' RACE reads with MiXCR, one row per CDR3 protein. The repertoire holds 800,000 or so distinct CDR3 sequences, with roughly 25% as singletons. These data also featured in a second study, about T cells of mothers and their children.

The sample comprised blood. Receptors were obtained from a boy under 18 in good health. The conserved cysteine and the conserved F or W are not part of the CDR3 here.

v_call: TRBV6-5; j_call: TRBJ2-1; cdr3_aa: ASRLGPSDEQF
v_call: TRBV5-5; j_call: TRBJ1-2; cdr3_aa: ASSSWTGDYYGYT
v_call: TRBV12-5; j_call: TRBJ2-5; cdr3_aa: ASGLVPKTGGIEPQY
v_call: TRBV9; j_call: TRBJ2-1; cdr3_aa: ASSSLAGSSYNEQF
v_call: TRBV6-2/TRBV6-3; j_call: TRBJ2-7; cdr3_aa: ASGTASYEQY
v_call: TRBV20-1; j_call: TRBJ2-7; cdr3_aa: SASGTEYEQY
v_call: TRBV13; j_call: NA; cdr3_aa: ASSLTLSSDRGDEQY
v_call: TRBV5-1; j_call: TRBJ2-3; cdr3_aa: ASSAAETGIFSTDTQY
v_call: TRBV11-2; j_call: TRBJ2-1; cdr3_aa: ASSVVGGSLGNEQF
v_call: TRBV12-3/TRBV12-4; j_call: TRBJ1-1; cdr3_aa: ASSLASWSGVGTEAF
v_call: TRBV6-2/TRBV6-3; j_call: TRBJ2-7; cdr3_aa: ASTPPLRPREQY
v_call: TRBV7-2; j_call: TRBJ2-5; cdr3_aa: ASSPGMGARETQY
v_call: TRBV7-9; j_call: TRBJ2-7; cdr3_aa: ASSSWVRDRAREQY
v_call: TRBV24-1; j_call: TRBJ2-2; cdr3_aa: ATNQGTGELF
v_call: TRBV5-6; j_call: TRBJ2-5; cdr3_aa: ASSSYRGGQTQY
v_call: TRBV7-2; j_call: TRBJ2-1; cdr3_aa: VSSQGPPSSYNEQF
v_call: TRBV13; j_call: TRBJ1-1; cdr3_aa: ASSLSDMNTEAF
v_call: TRBV20-1; j_call: TRBJ1-5; cdr3_aa: SASGDQPQH
v_call: TRBV20-1; j_call: TRBJ2-7; cdr3_aa: SARADGALSYEQY
v_call: TRBV21-1; j_call: TRBJ1-5; cdr3_aa: ASSKENETGSTQPPYQPQH
v_call: TRBV19; j_call: TRBJ2-7; cdr3_aa: ASSIDLGSSYEQY
v_call: TRBV2; j_call: TRBJ2-3; cdr3_aa: ASSALAGVDTQY
v_call: TRBV3-1; j_call: TRBJ2-2; cdr3_aa: ASISGTGFTGELF
v_call: TRBV2; j_call: TRBJ2-2; cdr3_aa: ASSAGQGPNTGELF
v_call: TRBV7-9; j_call: TRBJ2-1; cdr3_aa: ASSSKTAGEGAEF
v_call: TRBV4-3; j_call: TRBJ1-1; cdr3_aa: ASSQDTARTTEAF
v_call: TRBV19; j_call: TRBJ2-7; cdr3_aa: ASSIDMTYEQY
v_call: TRBV4-3; j_call: NA; cdr3_aa: ASSQDEGTVSYEQY
v_call: TRBV13; j_call: TRBJ2-4; cdr3_aa: ASSIGGGKQKNIQY
v_call: TRBV6-4; j_call: TRBJ2-2; cdr3_aa: ASSDSSGSTGELF
v_call: TRBV12-3/TRBV12-4; j_call: TRBJ1-2; cdr3_aa: ASSSTGFWGYT
v_call: TRBV20-1; j_call: TRBJ1-1; cdr3_aa: SARDLAGGNTEAF
v_call: TRBV4-1; j_call: NA; cdr3_aa: ASSQDQSRAETQY
v_call: TRBV5-1; j_call: TRBJ1-1; cdr3_aa: ASSLGLGGRSEAF
v_call: TRBV6-2/TRBV6-3; j_call: TRBJ1-5; cdr3_aa: ASSSPGTGGQVAQH
v_call: TRBV29-1; j_call: TRBJ2-5; cdr3_aa: SVEGLLSETQY
v_call: TRBV4-3; j_call: TRBJ1-1; cdr3_aa: ASSQVYRGHTEAF
v_call: TRBV7-6; j_call: TRBJ2-5; cdr3_aa: ASSLLAGGPQQY
v_call: TRBV6-2/TRBV6-3; j_call: TRBJ2-7; cdr3_aa: ASTKRGRTYEQY
v_call: TRBV12-3/TRBV12-4; j_call: TRBJ2-7; cdr3_aa: ASSFASGNYEQY
v_call: TRBV27; j_call: TRBJ2-1; cdr3_aa: ASSLSILDEQF
v_call: TRBV29-1; j_call: TRBJ1-3; cdr3_aa: SVEDLWGETSGNTIY
v_call: TRBV15; j_call: TRBJ1-5; cdr3_aa: ATSGGGSSNQPQH
v_call: TRBV9; j_call: TRBJ1-1; cdr3_aa: ASTFGGTSDTEAF
v_call: TRBV6-2/TRBV6-3; j_call: TRBJ2-5; cdr3_aa: ASSYFVQETQY
v_call: TRBV12-3/TRBV12-4; j_call: TRBJ1-5; cdr3_aa: ASSGTANNQPQH
v_call: TRBV3-1; j_call: TRBJ2-5; cdr3_aa: ASSQDGPYQVKF